This entry lists 7 T cell receptor beta chains sequenced from one sample in a study of early T cells in non-severe SARS-CoV-2 infection. Via MiXCR, TCRdb re-called the 5' RACE reads, giving one row per CDR3 protein. The sample carries about 64,000 distinct CDR3 sequences, roughly 13% recorded once. Sequencing input: whole blood. Source of these receptors: an adult who was a healthcare worker with PCR-confirmed SARS-CoV-2 infection or an uninfected control (not recorded which).

This clonotype was picked up a small number of times. V is TRBV6-5 and J is TRBJ1-1; possible D gene TRBD1, 6 bases. V was pared by 7 bases and J by 5 bases, with 23 bases between. The CDR3 totals 16 residues. CDR1 MNHEY and CDR2 SVGAGI come from the germline V gene. CDR3 nucleotides: TGTGCCAGCACCCGCCGGCCCGGGGGGCGGATGACTGAAGCTTTCTTT. It is translated as CASTRRPGGRMTEAFF.

The rearrangement links TRBV6-1 to TRBJ2-1, with no clear D. CDR1 is MNHNS, CDR2 SASEGT, per germline. Trimming removed 2 bases from V and 6 bases from J, with 14 bases in between. This CDR3 has 15 amino acids. The CDR3 spells CASSERAARPNEQFF. The CDR3 DNA is TGTGCCAGCAGTGAACGGGCAGCCCGCCCCAATGAGCAGTTCTTC.

This clonotype was seen many times. V and J are TRBV29-1 and TRBJ2-7, with D perhaps TRBD1 (6 bases). The CDR3 length is 13 residues. CDR1 and CDR2 (germline): SQVTM, ANQGSEA. Deletions cut 0 bases from V and 3 bases from J, with 9 bases between. CDR3 nucleotide sequence: TGCAGCGTTGAAGAGCCAGGGGTCTACGAGCAGTACTTC. Translating gives CSVEEPGVYEQYF.

This clonotype was recorded at least ten times. The chain uses TRBV12-3 or TRBV12-4 and TRBJ1-6; no definite D call. V was clipped by 7 bases and J by 5 bases, with 6 bases between them. The CDR3 runs 12 residues. This chain's CDR3 is CASTFNNSPLHF. DNA for the CDR3: TGTGCCAGCACCTTTAATAATTCACCCCTCCACTTT.

This clonotype was found a few times. The chain carries TRBV2 and TRBJ2-3; no firm D call. The CDR3 spans 14 residues. Trimming left V 7 bases short and J 2 bases short, with 13 bases between. The germline V gene has CDR1 SNHLY and CDR2 FYNNEI. The CDR3 DNA reads TGTGCCAGCAAGCGCCTGTTTGACACAGATACGCAGTATTTT. This codes for CASKRLFDTDTQYF.

The rearrangement uses TRBV10-3 and TRBJ2-5; the D is unclear. Germline V gene data show CDR1 as ENHRY and CDR2 as SYGVKD. Trimming pared 6 bases from V and 1 base from J, leaving 15 bases between. This CDR3 is 15 amino acids long. In nucleotides, the CDR3 is TGTGCCATCAGCCCGACGTCAACTATCCAAGAGACCCAGTACTTC. Its protein is CAISPTSTIQETQYF.

The sample holds many counts of this clonotype. The chain uses TRBV7-2 and TRBJ2-7; 13 nucleotides align to TRBD2. Germline lookup yields CDR1 SGHTA and CDR2 FQGNSA. V lost 3 bases to trimming and J lost 3 bases; unmatched junction nucleotides: 8. This CDR3 is built from 17 residues. CDR3 in amino acids: CASSFQRTSGGLYEQYF. In DNA, the CDR3 is TGTGCCAGCAGCTTCCAAAGGACTAGCGGGGGACTCTACGAGCAGTACTTC.